The 27 T cell receptor beta chains below were found in one sample sequenced in a study of Ad26.COV2.S vaccination and SARS-CoV-2 variants (dated by TCRdb to the early 2020s). The treatment or condition label here, explained by the study, means: about 20 received Ad26.COV2.S at low or high dose, single or two shots; 5 received placebo; per-sample allocation not given. Repertoires of vaccine and placebo recipients were sequenced from samples taken on day 63 after the first injection. The receptor library was made with the immunoSEQ multiplex PCR assay. The source is immuneACCESS, and TCRdb retained only in-frame sequences with V and J called. Part of the clones is not carried over; for the studies checked, unresolved V genes explain less than half of this, and the remainder is unexplained. In all, the sample holds hundreds of thousands of clones, and about nine tenths of those were seen once. Of the sample, roughly 3.1% is held by the ten largest clones.

Source: peripheral blood, taken in a trial of Ad26.COV2.S vaccine versus placebo. The receptors derive from a person aged 18-60 years who received the Ad26.COV2.S COVID-19 vaccine or a placebo.

The chain carries TRBV19 and TRBJ1-1, with D possibly being TRBD1 (5 bases). Between the trimmed V and J ends, which lost 4 bases and 4 bases, there was a span of 13 bases. The CDR3 runs to 14 residues. Germline CDR1 reads LNHDA; CDR2 reads SQIVND (reference sequence). CDR3 bases: TGTGCCAGTAGTAGTGGGGACGAGGTCACTGAAGCTTTCTTT. Translation gives CASSSGDEVTEAFF.

The chain recombines TRBV5-1 with TRBJ2-3; weak D call: TRBD2 (5 bases). The ends were cut back, 4 bases at V and 0 bases at J, with 9 bases in the middle. Germline V gene sequence: CDR1 SGHRS, CDR2 YFSETQ. CDR3 size: 14 residues. The CDR3 loop reads CASSQWESTDTQYF. CDR3 in DNA: TGCGCCAGCAGCCAGTGGGAGAGCACAGATACGCAGTATTTT.

The V call is TRBV10-3, the J call TRBJ1-2; 7 bases match TRBD1. This CDR3 comprises 14 residues. Germline V gene lookup returns CDR1 ENHRY and CDR2 SYGVKD. After removal of 10 bases from V and 0 bases from J, the junction contained 8 bases not matched to a gene. CDR3 in DNA: TGTGCCACCAGGGGGGGCGGCCCTAACTATGGCTACACCTTC. Protein product: CATRGGGPNYGYTF.

This clone occurred a few times. This chain joins TRBV9 and TRBJ2-7, with unresolved D. The CDR3 contains 15 residues. V gave up 0 bases and J gave up 3 bases, with 13 bases separating them. Germline CDR1 and CDR2: SGDLS and YYNGEE. The CDR3 here is CASSVEPGHNYEQYF. DNA for the CDR3: TGTGCCAGCAGCGTAGAGCCAGGTCATAACTACGAGCAGTACTTC.

A note on this clone: Other DNA sequences within the sample encode an identical CDR3. The chain carries TRBV6-6 and TRBJ1-5; D uncertain. This CDR3 is 14 amino acids long. V was pared by 0 bases and J by 4 bases, with 7 bases between. Germline V CDR1 and CDR2: MNHNY, SVGAGI (reference sequence). The CDR3 loop is CASSYSGGNQPQHF. For the CDR3, the DNA is TGTGCCAGCAGTTACTCTGGCGGGAATCAGCCCCAGCATTTT.

This sequence joins TRBV21-1 and TRBJ2-3; TRBD1, as called in the table, went unchecked against the DNA. TRBV21-1 is annotated as a pseudogene. The CDR3 length is 16 residues. In DNA form, the CDR3 reads TGTGCCAGCAGCAAAAATTCACCAGGCAGCACAGATACGCAGTATTTT. Translated, it gives CASSKNSPGSTDTQYF.

The J gene is TRBJ1-2, the V gene TRBV18; D ambiguous. The V gene lost 4 bases and the J gene lost 5 bases, with 14 bases spanning the gap. Germline V gene data show CDR1 as KGHSH and CDR2 as LQKENI. The CDR3 has 14 amino acids. The CDR3 nucleotides read TGTGCCAGCTCACTTTCGACGATCGGATATGGCTACACCTTC. Residues: CASSLSTIGYGYTF.

The chain carries TRBV7-9 and TRBJ2-7; D gene ambiguous. The CDR3 extends over 12 amino acids. The V gene's germline CDR1 is SEHNR and CDR2 FQNEAQ (reference sequence). Trimming stripped 5 bases from V and 2 bases from J, with 7 bases between. The CDR3 region has the DNA TGTGCCAGCAGCCTCATAGCCTACGAGCAGTACTTC. This translates into CASSLIAYEQYF.

V is TRBV28 and J is TRBJ1-2; D not certain. Looked up from germline, CDR1 is MDHEN and CDR2 is SYDVKM. The ends were cut back, 5 bases at V and 2 bases at J, with 12 bases in the middle. The CDR3 covers 14 residues. The CDR3 sequence is CASSPFGRNYGYTF. The CDR3, as DNA: TGTGCCAGCAGTCCGTTTGGCCGGAACTATGGCTACACCTTC.

This chain links TRBV5-1 with TRBJ1-1, with 8 positions matching TRBD1. Germline V gene sequence: CDR1 SGHRS, CDR2 YFSETQ. This CDR3 comprises 15 residues. With V trimmed by 2 bases and J by 1 base, 4 bases remained unmatched. The CDR3 nucleotides read TGCGCCAGCAGCTTTACCGGGACAGGGAACACTGAAGCTTTCTTT. It translates to CASSFTGTGNTEAFF.

The rearrangement uses TRBV5-6 and TRBJ2-1, with D uncertain. V was shortened by 2 bases and J by 6 bases, with 9 bases between the two germline ends. This CDR3 is 13 amino acids long. The germline gives CDR1 SGHDT, CDR2 YYEEEE. CDR3 loop: CASSFLPSNEQFF. The CDR3 DNA reads TGTGCCAGCAGCTTTCTCCCCAGCAATGAGCAGTTCTTC.

This chain connects TRBV6-6 to TRBJ1-4; maybe TRBD1 (5 bases). The ends were cut back, 4 bases at V and 3 bases at J, with 12 bases in the middle. CDR1 is MNHNY and CDR2 is SVGAGI in the germline V gene (reference sequence). The CDR3 runs to 15 residues. CDR3 sequence: CASSSPLGPNEKLFF. CDR3 coding DNA: TGTGCCAGCAGTTCCCCCCTGGGGCCTAATGAAAAACTGTTTTTT.

This clone was counted a few times. The V and J genes are TRBV7-2 and TRBJ1-1; TRBD1 agrees at 10 bases. Looked up from germline, CDR1 is SGHTA and CDR2 is FQGNSA. CDR3 length: 14 residues. V lost 5 bases and J lost 9; bases outside the gene matches: 9. Here the CDR3 DNA reads TGTGCCAGCAGCCCCCGGACAGGGGGAAGAAAAGCTTTCTTT. Translating gives CASSPRTGGRKAFF.

V gene TRBV2 combines with J gene TRBJ1-1; D gene unclear. V lost 2 bases and J 6 bases, leaving 13 bases between the germline ends. Germline CDR1 is SNHLY and CDR2 is FYNNEI. The CDR3 has 14 residues. CDR3 residues: CASSEPGSRSEAFF. The CDR3 nucleotides read TGTGCCAGCAGTGAACCGGGCAGCCGTTCTGAAGCTTTCTTT.

This clone occurred a few times. The chain uses TRBV5-4 and TRBJ1-4; 9 bases are shared with TRBD1. The CDR3 consists of 13 residues. V was pared by 3 bases and J by 6 bases, with 0 bases of the junction left unmatched. Germline loops: CDR1 SGHNT, CDR2 YYREEE (reference sequence). CDR3 sequence: CASSWDRDEKLFF. CDR3 bases: TGTGCCAGCAGCTGGGACAGGGATGAAAAACTGTTTTTT.

The CDR3 reads CASSLARERGGRVIQYF. As DNA, the CDR3 is TGTGCCAGCAGCTTAGCTCGAGAGCGGGGCGGGCGGGTCATTCAGTACTTC. This chain links TRBV7-9 with TRBJ2-4; TRBD2 aligns across 7 bases. Germline V CDR1 and CDR2: SEHNR, FQNEAQ (reference sequence). The CDR3 loop spans 17 amino acids. The ends lost 0 bases at V and 9 bases at J; junction bases unmatched: 14.

The chain recombines TRBV4-1 with TRBJ1-2; D is uncertain. Trimming cost V 0 bases and J 1 base, with 6 bases left between them. The CDR3 sequence is 14 residues long. From germline, CDR1 is MGHRA and CDR2 YSYEKL. In DNA form, the CDR3 reads TGCGCCAGCAGCCAAGATATGGATAACTATGGCTACACCTTC. It specifies CASSQDMDNYGYTF.

The V and J genes are TRBV14 and TRBJ2-7; D is perhaps TRBD1 or TRBD2 (5 bases each). CDR1 SGHDN and CDR2 FVKESK come from the germline V gene. This CDR3 is built from 15 residues. V shed 0 bases and J shed 2 bases, with 11 bases lying between them. The CDR3 sequence is CASSQDWDRPYEQYF. CDR3 DNA: TGTGCCAGCAGCCAAGATTGGGACCGTCCCTACGAGCAGTACTTC.

This CDR3 reads CASSQGWDTQYF. The CDR3 DNA follows: TGTGCCAGCAGCCAAGGATGGGATACGCAGTATTTT. The chain links TRBV4-2 to TRBJ2-3; D gene ambiguous. Trimming cost V 1 base and J 6 bases, with 5 bases left between them. The CDR3 is made up of 12 amino acids. CDR1 and CDR2 from the germline V gene are LGHNA and YNFKEQ.

This chain joins TRBV11-3 and TRBJ2-6; TRBD2 aligns across 16 bases. This CDR3 comprises 18 residues. V was pared by 6 bases and J by 2 bases, with 4 bases of the junction left unmatched. Germline V gene lookup returns CDR1 SGHNT and CDR2 YENEEA. CDR3 in amino acids: CASSSGLAGGPGANVLTF. CDR3 bases: TGTGCCAGCAGTTCGGGACTAGCGGGGGGGCCTGGGGCCAACGTCCTGACTTTC.

The chain is built from TRBV7-2 and TRBJ2-7; D gene unclear. Looked up from germline, CDR1 is SGHTA and CDR2 is FQGNSA. This CDR3 has 14 amino acids. Trimming removed 1 base at V and 2 bases at J, with 9 bases between. In DNA, the CDR3 is TGTGCCAGCAGCTTAGTTATCGGTACCTACGAGCAGTACTTC. Amino acid sequence: CASSLVIGTYEQYF.

This clone has just one count. This chain uses TRBV6-5 with TRBJ1-6; 9 bases map to TRBD1. From germline, CDR1 is MNHEY and CDR2 SVGAGI. Germline trimming cut 6 bases from V and 9 bases from J; bases unmatched to any gene: 6. CDR3 length: 14 residues. The CDR3 reads CASRPTGGTSPLHF. The CDR3 region has the DNA TGTGCCAGCAGGCCGACAGGGGGAACTTCACCCCTCCACTTT.

The gene calls are TRBV28 and TRBJ2-7, with D possibly matching TRBD1 (6 bases). Germline V gives CDR1 MDHEN, CDR2 SYDVKM. V lost 8 bases, J lost 7 bases, and 12 bases lay in between. The length of the CDR3 is 11 residues. Written as DNA, the CDR3 is TGTGCCAGCGGGGGCCGGGAAGAGCAGTACTTC. Translation: CASGGREEQYF.

This chain uses TRBV13 with TRBJ2-2; D is uncertain. V gave up 1 base and J gave up 9 bases, with 6 bases separating them. The CDR3 length is 12 residues. CDR1 PRHDT and CDR2 FYEKMQ come from the germline V gene (reference sequence). In DNA, the CDR3 is TGTGCCAGCAGCTTAGAAGGGAGGGAGCTGTTTTTT. Translating it yields CASSLEGRELFF.

V and J are TRBV5-6 and TRBJ2-7; D remains unclear. CDR3 length: 14 residues. With 5 bases removed from V and 0 bases from J, the gap between germline ends came to 12 bases. Germline V gene lookup returns CDR1 SGHDT and CDR2 YYEEEE. The CDR3 protein is CASSSSVHSYEQYF. CDR3 coding DNA: TGTGCCAGCAGTTCCAGTGTCCACTCCTACGAGCAGTACTTC.

The table lists this clone with a few counts. The gene calls are TRBV6-1 and TRBJ1-4, with 11 positions matching TRBD1. CDR3 length: 16 residues. V lost 2 bases to trimming and J lost 7 bases; unmatched junction nucleotides: 6. Germline V gene lookup returns CDR1 MNHNS and CDR2 SASEGT. The CDR3 reads CASSERTGTGGEKLFF. The DNA for the CDR3 is TGTGCCAGCAGTGAAAGAACCGGGACAGGGGGTGAAAAACTGTTTTTT.

This chain links TRBV15 with TRBJ2-7; TRBD2 agrees at 12 bases. The CDR3 runs to 14 residues. The ends lost 6 bases at V and 3 bases at J; junction bases unmatched: 3. Per the germline V gene, CDR1 is LNHNV and CDR2 is YYDKDF (reference sequence). CDR3 coding DNA: TGTGCCACCAGGACTAGCGGGGGATACTACGAGCAGTACTTC. Its translation is CATRTSGGYYEQYF.